This T cell receptor beta chain was profiled in a study of T cells in localized non-small cell lung cancer. Whole-study findings and limits: Maximal T cell clonality occurred in uninvolved adjacent lung, with tumor ranking below it.

The trim removed 11 bases at V and 4 bases at J, leaving 8 bases unmatched. The V gene's germline CDR1 is MDHEN and CDR2 SYDVKM. The CDR3 spans 13 residues. Clones were sequenced by immunoSEQ multiplex PCR, and TCRdb holds only the in-frame ones, with some missing. This sample has roughly 48,000 clones, with 70% to 85% found just once. Of note for this clone: Antigen specificity is unknown.

The rearrangement uses TRBV28 and TRBJ1-2; 9 nucleotides match TRBD1. This TCR was sampled from a man aged 35-75 years with stage I squamous cell lung carcinoma. The sequenced sample was peripheral blood, obtained before any cancer treatment. DNA of the CDR3: TGTGCCCTACGCGGACAGGGGATCTATGGCTACACCTTC. Translating gives CALRGQGIYGYTF.